This entry lists 25 T cell receptor beta chains sequenced from one sample in a study of cytomegalovirus exposure and HLA in healthy donors (dated by TCRdb to about 2017). Libraries were prepared through the immunoSEQ multiplex PCR assay. The multiplex PCR relied on a mix of 60 forward primers for TCR Vbeta segments and 13 reverse primers for TCR Jbeta segments. The immuneACCESS repertoire file appears here via TCRdb, limited to in-frame rearrangements. These files lack a portion of the clones; in checked studies, under half of the deficit traces to unresolved V genes, and the cause of the others is not known. The table held for this sample gives roughly 69,000 clones. 1.5% to 2% of the sample is in the top ten clones. The sequenced sample was PBMCs. The receptors stem from a woman aged 25-40 years in good health and CMV-seronegative.

The J gene is TRBJ1-5, the V gene TRBV5-8, with D hard to call. V lost 3 bases, J lost 1 base, and 8 bases lay in between. The germline V gene has CDR1 SGHTS and CDR2 YDEGEE. The CDR3 contains 14 residues. The CDR3 region has the DNA TGTGCCAGCAGCTCGGACTTGAGCAATCAGCCCCAGCATTTT. It codes for CASSSDLSNQPQHF.

The V gene is TRBV7-9, the J gene TRBJ1-1; D is unclear. Germline CDR1 is SEHNR and CDR2 is FQNEAQ (reference sequence). The CDR3 totals 14 residues. Trimming shortened V by 3 bases and J by 0 bases, and 8 bases separated the two germline ends. The CDR3, as DNA: TGTGCCAGCAGCTTCACGGAGATGAACACTGAAGCTTTCTTT. Translated: CASSFTEMNTEAFF.

Comment on this clone: At the DNA level, this CDR3 is encoded by other sequences in the same sample as well. The V and J genes are TRBV30 and TRBJ2-5, with 7 bases lining up with TRBD1. Germline V gene sequence: CDR1 GTSNPN, CDR2 SVGIG (reference sequence). Germline trimming cut 0 bases from V and 5 bases from J; bases unmatched to any gene: 3. This CDR3 has 13 residues. The CDR3 loop reads CAWSVRGRETQYF. The CDR3 DNA sequence: TGTGCCTGGAGTGTAAGGGGGCGGGAGACCCAGTACTTC.

This chain links TRBV5-1 with TRBJ1-1; 8 bases are a match to TRBD1. V dropped 0 bases and J dropped 4; count of bases not matched to a gene: 2. Germline CDR1 SGHRS, CDR2 YFSETQ. The CDR3 runs 14 residues. For the CDR3, the DNA is TGCGCCAGCAGCTTGGTCACAGGGGGCACTGAAGCTTTCTTT. Amino acid sequence: CASSLVTGGTEAFF.

The chain has TRBV5-6 and TRBJ2-7; 10 bases match TRBD1. V dropped 4 bases and J dropped 2; count of bases not matched to a gene: 6. The CDR3 is made up of 15 amino acids. Germline V lookup: CDR1 SGHDT, CDR2 YYEEEE. CDR3 amino acids: CASSPGTGVTYEQYF. In DNA form, the CDR3 reads TGTGCCAGCAGCCCCGGGACAGGGGTAACCTACGAGCAGTACTTC.

In DNA form, the CDR3 reads TGCGCCAGCAGCCCGGGACAGGGAAAGGACACCATATATTTT. It yields the protein CASSPGQGKDTIYF. This chain uses TRBV4-3 with TRBJ1-3; 9 nucleotides line up with TRBD1. Germline CDR1 is LGHNA and CDR2 is YSLEER. The CDR3 has 14 amino acids. The V gene end was trimmed by 4 bases and the J gene end by 8 bases; junction bases not matched to a gene: 6.

The V call is TRBV19, the J call TRBJ1-6; the D is unclear. V was shortened by 5 bases and J by 7 bases, with 18 bases between the two germline ends. The CDR3 sequence is 16 residues long. Germline lookup yields CDR1 LNHDA and CDR2 SQIVND (reference sequence). CDR3 region: CASSQRSTRVNSPLHF. In DNA, the CDR3 is TGTGCCAGTAGTCAGAGGAGTACGAGAGTAAATTCACCCCTCCACTTT.

The chain joins TRBV19 to TRBJ2-2; the match to TRBD1 covers 7 bases. Trimming took 10 bases from V and 6 from J; bases not matched to a gene: 20. Germline V lookup: CDR1 LNHDA, CDR2 SQIVND (reference sequence). The CDR3 covers 17 residues. The CDR3 loop reads CAIGLIGTARVAGELFF. The CDR3 DNA is TGTGCCATAGGGCTAATTGGGACAGCCCGTGTGGCCGGGGAGCTGTTTTTT.

The V call is TRBV6-5, the J call TRBJ2-7; 7 bases line up with TRBD1. Germline V gene data show CDR1 as MNHEY and CDR2 as SVGAGI. Unmatched junction bases numbered 8, after V lost 2 bases and J lost 1 base. The CDR3 extends over 16 amino acids. As DNA, the CDR3 is TGTGCCAGCAGTTACATCCGACAGGGCGGTTCCTACGAGCAGTACTTC. Protein sequence: CASSYIRQGGSYEQYF.

This chain links TRBV5-1 with TRBJ2-7; possibly TRBD2 for D (6 bases). Germline V lookup: CDR1 SGHRS, CDR2 YFSETQ. The CDR3 extends over 14 amino acids. The V end was cut by 2 bases, the J end by 2 bases, with 11 bases between. The CDR3 coding sequence is TGCGCCAGCAGCTTTGAAGCTAGCGCCTACGAGCAGTACTTC. Translating gives CASSFEASAYEQYF.

V and J are TRBV10-3 and TRBJ1-3; no definite D call. Germline CDR1 ENHRY, CDR2 SYGVKD. V was shortened by 10 bases and J by 8 bases, with 9 bases between the two germline ends. The CDR3 is 10 amino acids. The CDR3 DNA is TGTGCCACTGCAGAGGACACCATATATTTT. Its translation is CATAEDTIYF.

The genes are TRBV12-5 and TRBJ2-7, with TRBD1 identical over 12 bases. V gave up 4 bases and J gave up 1 base; unmatched junction bases: 2. The CDR3 spans 15 residues. Germline lookup yields CDR1 LGHNT and CDR2 FRNRAP. The CDR3 DNA is TGTGCTAGTGGTTGGGGACAGGGGGCGTCCTACGAGCAGTACTTC. The encoded protein is CASGWGQGASYEQYF.

The J gene is TRBJ1-2, the V gene TRBV4-3, with 7 bases identical to TRBD1. The CDR3 spans 15 residues. J was trimmed by 4 bases and V by 3 bases; bases with no gene match: 8. Germline CDR1 is LGHNA and CDR2 is YSLEER. CDR3 in DNA: TGCGCCAGCAGCCACGATACCGGGACAGCCTATGGCTACACCTTC. Encoded protein: CASSHDTGTAYGYTF.

Here the CDR3 DNA reads TGTGCCAGCAGTTACAACGCGGACAGACAAGAGACCCAGTACTTC. Its protein is CASSYNADRQETQYF. The chain links TRBV6-5 to TRBJ2-5, with D tentatively TRBD1 (6 bases). The germline V and J ends were trimmed by 2 bases and 2 bases, with 12 bases remaining between them. Germline CDR1 MNHEY, CDR2 SVGAGI. The CDR3 has 15 residues.

The chain joins TRBV6-6 to TRBJ1-3, with 9 bases fitting TRBD1. J lost 7 bases, V lost 7 bases, and 8 bases had no gene match. The CDR3 length is 14 residues. Germline CDR1 reads MNHNY; CDR2 reads SVGAGI (reference sequence). CDR3 sequence: CASIRGQGRNTIYF. In DNA, the CDR3 is TGTGCCAGCATACGGGGACAGGGACGGAACACCATATATTTT.

The chain is built from TRBV9 and TRBJ2-7, with 7 bases fitting TRBD1. This CDR3 comprises 14 residues. The V gene end was trimmed by 0 bases and the J gene end by 2 bases; junction bases not matched to a gene: 2. CDR1 and CDR2 (germline): SGDLS, YYNGEE. CDR3 DNA sequence: TGTGCCAGCAGCGTAGGACAGGGAGCCTACGAGCAGTACTTC. Protein sequence: CASSVGQGAYEQYF.

V usage is TRBV6-5 and J usage is TRBJ2-1; a weak D match, TRBD2 (5 bases). From germline, CDR1 is MNHEY and CDR2 SVGAGI. This CDR3 is 12 amino acids long. Trimming took off 6 bases at V and 5 bases at J, with 8 bases between the two ends. CDR3 coding DNA: TGTGCCAGCAGCCCCGGGGACAATGAGCAGTTCTTC. Amino acids: CASSPGDNEQFF.

This chain uses TRBV5-6 with TRBJ1-5; 9 bases map to TRBD1. This CDR3 region has 15 residues. V shed 2 bases and J 4 bases; nucleotides not matched to a gene: 4. Per germline, CDR1 SGHDT and CDR2 YYEEEE. Here the CDR3 reads CASSLGQGRNQPQHF. In DNA, the CDR3 is TGTGCCAGCAGCTTAGGACAGGGGCGAAATCAGCCCCAGCATTTT.

J is TRBJ1-6 and V is TRBV6-5, with D possibly being TRBD1 (5 bases). The CDR3 totals 12 residues. Looked up from germline, CDR1 is MNHEY and CDR2 is SVGAGI. V lost 8 bases, J lost 4 bases, and 6 bases lay in between. The CDR3 DNA reads TGTGCCAGCGGGACTTATAATTCACCCCTCCACTTT. It yields the protein CASGTYNSPLHF.

The chain couples TRBV7-9 to TRBJ1-2; TRBD1 aligns across 9 bases. J was trimmed by 5 bases and V by 5 bases; bases with no gene match: 6. This CDR3 comprises 14 residues. CDR1 SEHNR and CDR2 FQNEAQ come from the germline V gene (reference sequence). The CDR3, as DNA: TGTGCCAGCAGCACGGGACAGGGAAGGTATGGCTACACCTTC. As protein: CASSTGQGRYGYTF.

The chain couples TRBV28 to TRBJ1-4; D unresolved. CDR1 is MDHEN, CDR2 SYDVKM, per germline. V dropped 5 bases and J dropped 4 bases, with 14 bases sitting between them. The length of the CDR3 is 15 residues. The CDR3 spells CASSRPRYYNEKLFF. In DNA form, the CDR3 reads TGTGCCAGCAGTCGCCCGCGGTACTATAATGAAAAACTGTTTTTT.

The rearrangement joins TRBV9 to TRBJ2-3; TRBD1 agrees at 12 bases. The CDR3 totals 16 residues. Germline V gene sequence: CDR1 SGDLS, CDR2 YYNGEE. Trimming removed 3 bases from V and 5 bases from J; junction bases left unmatched: 7. CDR3 bases: TGTGCCAGCAGCGCTTGGGACAGGGGGCGCGGAGATACGCAGTATTTT. Translated: CASSAWDRGRGDTQYF.

The chain employs TRBV29-1 and TRBJ1-2, with 8 bases identical to TRBD1. Germline trimming cut 2 bases from V and 4 bases from J; bases unmatched to any gene: 9. Germline CDR1 reads SQVTM; CDR2 reads ANQGSEA. The CDR3 spans 15 residues. The CDR3 sequence: CSVEPRAGGFYGYTF. CDR3 DNA: TGCAGCGTTGAACCTCGGGCAGGGGGCTTCTATGGCTACACCTTC.

The rearrangement joins TRBV4-1 to TRBJ2-7, with 8 positions matching TRBD2. After removal of 0 bases from V and 4 bases from J, the junction contained 5 bases not matched to a gene. The CDR3 covers 15 residues. The germline V gene has CDR1 MGHRA and CDR2 YSYEKL. The CDR3 DNA sequence: TGCGCCAGCAGCCAAGATCCGGGAGGGGGTTACGAGCAGTACTTC. Amino acid sequence: CASSQDPGGGYEQYF.

Of note for this clone: Distinct nucleotide sequences in the sample also encode this CDR3. This rearrangement joins TRBV6-5 to TRBJ1-6; 7 positions match TRBD1. With 0 bases clipped from V and 3 bases from J, the junction kept 2 bases outside the gene matches. CDR1 is MNHEY and CDR2 is SVGAGI in the germline V gene. The CDR3 consists of 16 residues. Here the CDR3 DNA reads TGTGCCAGCAGTTACTCGACAGGGTTCTATAATTCACCCCTCCACTTT. It specifies CASSYSTGFYNSPLHF.